These 10 T cell receptor beta chains share one sample of origin, sequenced in a study of T cell responses to AZD1222 COVID-19 vaccine. Method: immunoSEQ multiplex PCR; TCRdb's copy keeps in-frame clones and lacks some. This sample has 130,000 or so clones, with roughly 90% found just once. Source: peripheral blood, taken on day 0 of AZD1222 vaccination. The receptors stem from an adult in good health.

V and J are TRBV7-2 and TRBJ2-1, with 7 nucleotides matching TRBD2. Germline CDR1 is SGHTA and CDR2 is FQGNSA. The CDR3 length is 15 residues. The trim removed 5 bases at V and 7 bases at J, leaving 11 bases unmatched. CDR3 amino acids: CASSVGLLLGNEQFF. CDR3 bases: TGTGCCAGCAGCGTGGGACTACTTCTAGGGAATGAGCAGTTCTTC.

The V and J genes are TRBV30 and TRBJ2-1; perhaps TRBD2 as D (6 bases). V was shortened by 6 bases and J by 6 bases, with 15 bases between the two germline ends. Germline-derived CDR1 and CDR2 are GTSNPN and SVGIG (reference sequence). The CDR3 sequence is 13 residues long. CDR3 DNA: TGTGCCTGTCCGGGATGGGGAGGCAATGAGCAGTTCTTC. Protein product: CACPGWGGNEQFF.

The V and J genes are TRBV5-6 and TRBJ1-2; TRBD1 agrees at 9 bases. After removal of 3 bases from V and 2 bases from J, the junction contained 2 bases not matched to a gene. CDR3 size: 14 residues. Germline lookup yields CDR1 SGHDT and CDR2 YYEEEE. The CDR3 reads CASSWGQGNYGYTF. The CDR3 DNA is TGTGCCAGCAGCTGGGGACAGGGAAACTATGGCTACACCTTC.

The chain recombines TRBV2 with TRBJ1-1; a weak D match, TRBD1 (6 bases). This CDR3 spans 13 amino acids. V was clipped by 5 bases and J by 11 bases, with 18 bases between them. CDR1 and CDR2 (germline): SNHLY, FYNNEI. The CDR3 spells CASSSLPGGGAFF. The DNA of the CDR3 is TGTGCCAGCAGTTCTCTCCCCGGGGGCGGTGCTTTCTTT. Full variable domain (outside the CDR3, taken from reference TRBV2 and TRBJ1-1): EPEVTQTPSHQVTQMGQEVILRCVPISNHLYFYWYRQILGQKVEFLVSFYNNEISEKSEIFDDQFSVERPDGSNFTLKIRSTKLEDSAMYFCASSSLPGGGAFFGQGTRLTVV.

The chain employs TRBV28 and TRBJ2-7, with 8 bases fitting TRBD2. Germline V CDR1 and CDR2: MDHEN, SYDVKM. After removal of 6 bases from V and 6 bases from J, the junction contained 10 bases not matched to a gene. CDR3 length: 14 amino acids. For the CDR3, the DNA is TGTGCCAGCAGGGGAGCGGGAGACCGCGGCGAGCAGTACTTC. Residues: CASRGAGDRGEQYF. Full variable domain (outside the CDR3, taken from reference TRBV28 and TRBJ2-7): DVKVTQSSRYLVKRTGEKVFLECVQDMDHENMFWYRQDPGLGLRLIYFSYDVKMKEKGDIPEGYSVSREKKERFSLILESASTNQTSMYLCASRGAGDRGEQYFGPGTRLTVT.

This clone was seen a single time. J is TRBJ1-2 and V is TRBV7-8; unclear D gene. The V end lost 5 bases, the J end lost 6 bases, and 16 bases lay between the germline ends. This CDR3 region has 14 residues. The germline V gene encodes CDR1 SGHVS and CDR2 FQNEAQ. CDR3 bases: TGTGCCAGCAGCCCAGCGGGTCTATCGGATGGCTACACCTTC. It translates to CASSPAGLSDGYTF.

This rearrangement joins TRBV30 to TRBJ2-5, with D perhaps TRBD1 or TRBD2 (6 bases each). The CDR3 runs to 14 residues. V gave up 3 bases and J gave up 9 bases, with 20 bases separating them. Germline assignment: CDR1 GTSNPN and CDR2 SVGIG (reference sequence). CDR3 amino acids: CAWRRGAGTSAQYF. The CDR3 DNA reads TGTGCCTGGAGAAGGGGGGCAGGCACCAGCGCCCAGTACTTC.

This chain joins TRBV20-1 and TRBJ2-5; 13 positions agree with TRBD2. Unmatched junction bases numbered 15, after V lost 3 bases and J lost 2 bases. The CDR3 has 19 residues. Germline V gene sequence: CDR1 DFQATT, CDR2 SNEGSKA (reference sequence). As DNA, the CDR3 is TGCAGTGCTAGTGGCCGATCGACTAGCGGGAGGTTGTATCAAGAGACCCAGTACTTC. Translating it yields CSASGRSTSGRLYQETQYF.

V is TRBV30 and J is TRBJ1-4, with D perhaps matching TRBD1 (5 bases). This CDR3 region has 14 residues. Per the germline V gene, CDR1 is GTSNPN and CDR2 is SVGIG (reference sequence). Trimming pared 5 bases from V and 6 bases from J, leaving 16 bases between. The CDR3 sequence: CAWRDLRSYEKLFF. The CDR3 DNA sequence: TGTGCCTGGCGGGACCTGAGGTCCTATGAAAAACTGTTTTTT.

CDR3 nucleotides: TGTGCCAGCTCAGCACTTAAAAACAGCTATTTCTTT. Translation: CASSALKNSYFF. The rearrangement uses TRBV18 and TRBJ1-1; no definite D call. Germline lookup yields CDR1 KGHSH and CDR2 LQKENI. Trimming removed 5 bases from V and 13 bases from J, with 17 bases in between. The length of the CDR3 is 12 residues.